This TCR beta chain comes out of a study of cytomegalovirus exposure and HLA in healthy donors. Study-wide findings and caveats: Later on, analysis showed that most CMV-associated TCR beta chains appeared to be HLA-restricted. TCR beta chains numbering 164 were designated cytomegalovirus-associated. The number of N-insertions in an Asian-associated ancestry cluster was reportedly below the approximately 700-donor mean in a later analysis. Accurate predictions that matched the HLA-A and HLA-B alleles of most subjects were reportedly made from TCR beta sequences.

Germline assignment: CDR1 DFQATT and CDR2 SNEGSKA (reference sequence). V dropped 5 bases and J dropped 5 bases, with 9 bases sitting between them. The CDR3 has 11 amino acids. Primers: 60 Vbeta forward and 13 Jbeta reverse. Assay used: immunoSEQ multiplex PCR; TCRdb lists only in-frame clones, some missing. The sample has some 180,000 clones, approximately 85% seen once. Turning to this clone: Its antigen remains unknown.

The source material was PBMCs. The chain couples TRBV20-1 to TRBJ1-1; D remains ambiguous. The receptor was derived from a woman between 45 and 60 years old in good health and CMV-seronegative. CDR3 amino acids: CSAPSWTEAFF. CDR3 coding DNA: TGCAGTGCTCCCAGTTGGACTGAAGCTTTCTTT.